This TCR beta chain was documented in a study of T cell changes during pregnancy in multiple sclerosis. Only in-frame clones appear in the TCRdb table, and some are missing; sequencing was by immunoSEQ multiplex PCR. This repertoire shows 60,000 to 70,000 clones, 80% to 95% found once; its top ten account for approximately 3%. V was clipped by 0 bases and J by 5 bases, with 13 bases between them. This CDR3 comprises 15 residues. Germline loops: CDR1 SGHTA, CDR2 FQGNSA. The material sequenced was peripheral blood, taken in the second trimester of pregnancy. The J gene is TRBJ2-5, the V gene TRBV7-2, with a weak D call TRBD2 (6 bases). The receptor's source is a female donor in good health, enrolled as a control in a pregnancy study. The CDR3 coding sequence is TGTGCCAGCAGCTTAGCGCGGCAGGGAGGCGAGACCCAGTACTTC. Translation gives CASSLARQGGETQYF.